The 27 T cell receptor beta chains reported below all come from one sample, sequenced in a study of breast tumors, draining lymph nodes, adjacent tissues. Samples came from axillary lymph nodes draining the breast cancer. TCRdb re-derived calls from the multiplex PCR reads in MiXCR, one entry per CDR3 protein. The sample contains roughly 120,000 distinct CDR3 sequences, just under 20% of which appear only once. The sample consisted of axillary lymph node tissue. The source is a female donor with breast cancer. Some clones in this sample may be carry-over from other donors' samples.

This clonotype was seen a handful of times. The V and J genes are TRBV6-2 or TRBV6-3 and TRBJ1-5; 7 nucleotides agree with TRBD1. This CDR3 comprises 14 residues. Germline V gene sequence: CDR1 MNHEY, CDR2 SVGEGT. V shed 5 bases, J shed 7 bases, and the junction held 8 bases outside the gene matches. The CDR3 reads CASSSQGGRQPQHF. CDR3 nucleotide sequence: TGTGCCAGCAGTAGCCAGGGGGGACGCCAGCCCCAGCATTTT.

This clonotype was counted ten times or more. The genes are TRBV20-1 and TRBJ2-7; either TRBD1 or TRBD2 may fit D (5 bases each). The CDR3 contains 12 residues. CDR1 and CDR2 (germline): DFQATT, SNEGSKA (reference sequence). V was shortened by 1 base and J by 7 bases, with 11 bases between the two germline ends. In nucleotides, the CDR3 is TGCAGTGCTAGAGGGGGCGAGGGTGAGCAGTACTTC. Amino acid sequence: CSARGGEGEQYF.

This clonotype was detected ten times or more. The V and J genes are TRBV2 and TRBJ1-4; the match to TRBD1 covers 8 bases. The V gene's germline CDR1 is SNHLY and CDR2 FYNNEI. The CDR3 length is 15 residues. V dropped 5 bases and J dropped 7; count of bases not matched to a gene: 9. The CDR3 is CASSPQGAFGEKLFF. DNA of the CDR3: TGTGCCAGCAGTCCGCAGGGGGCTTTTGGTGAAAAACTGTTTTTT.

A few counts support this clonotype. The rearrangement joins TRBV18 to TRBJ2-3; D possibly corresponds to TRBD1 (5 bases). CDR3 length: 15 amino acids. Germline CDR1 and CDR2: KGHSH and LQKENI. Trimming took 5 bases from V and 0 from J, leaving 12 bases between them. Here the CDR3 reads CASSAPGLSTDTQYF. The CDR3 DNA follows: TGTGCCAGCTCAGCCCCAGGGCTGAGCACAGATACGCAGTATTTT.

This clonotype appeared many times. J is TRBJ2-7 and V is TRBV20-1; D is perhaps TRBD1 (5 bases). Trimming pared 6 bases from V and 3 bases from J, leaving 12 bases between. The germline gives CDR1 DFQATT, CDR2 SNEGSKA (reference sequence). CDR3 length equals 12 residues. CDR3: CSALRVGYEQYF. CDR3 DNA: TGCAGTGCGCTCAGGGTGGGCTACGAGCAGTACTTC.

This clonotype was seen at least ten times. The chain couples TRBV6-6 to TRBJ2-7, with a weak D call TRBD1 (6 bases). The CDR3 runs to 13 residues. CDR1 and CDR2 from the germline V gene are MNHNY and SVGAGI (reference sequence). V dropped 4 bases and J dropped 5 bases, with 12 bases sitting between them. The CDR3 DNA sequence: TGTGCCAGCAGTTTCGGGGCAGGGGACGAGCAGTACTTC. Translating it yields CASSFGAGDEQYF.

Ten or more counts support this clonotype. V is TRBV6-1 and J is TRBJ1-4, with a possible D match to TRBD1 (5 bases). V gave up 5 bases and J gave up 2 bases, with 9 bases separating them. The CDR3 is 14 amino acids. Per the germline V gene, CDR1 is MNHNS and CDR2 is SASEGT. CDR3 sequence reads: CASSSGSTNEKLFF. CDR3 in DNA: TGTGCCAGCAGTTCAGGGTCCACTAATGAAAAACTGTTTTTT.

The sample holds many counts of this clonotype. V gene TRBV6-4 combines with J gene TRBJ2-3; no definite D call. V dropped 3 bases and J dropped 7 bases, with 11 bases sitting between them. Germline CDR1 is MRHNA and CDR2 is SNTAGT. CDR3 length: 13 amino acids. The CDR3 spells CASSDIDQNTQYF. CDR3 nucleotides: TGTGCCAGCAGTGATATCGATCAAAATACGCAGTATTTT.

Comments on this clonotype: A clone one base away is much larger, so this may be a read error. V and J are TRBV19 and TRBJ1-3, with 9 bases aligning to TRBD1. This CDR3 is built from 16 residues. CDR1 and CDR2 (germline): LNHDA, SQIVND (reference sequence). CDR3 nucleotides: TGTGCCAGTAGTCGTCTCCCGGGACAGGGAGTGGGCACCGTATATTTT. It specifies CASSRLPGQGVGTVYF.

This chain connects TRBV11-1 to TRBJ2-5; 8 nucleotides agree with TRBD1. The CDR3 loop spans 14 amino acids. Germline assignment: CDR1 SGHAT and CDR2 FQDESV (reference sequence). Trimming cost V 8 bases and J 2 bases; bases outside gene matches: 7. CDR3 sequence reads: CASRTGQSQETQYF. The CDR3 region has the DNA TGTGCCAGCCGGACAGGGCAAAGTCAAGAGACCCAGTACTTC.

Only a few counts were recorded for this clonotype. V and J are TRBV20-1 and TRBJ1-1; D unresolved. Germline V gene data show CDR1 as DFQATT and CDR2 as SNEGSKA (reference sequence). CDR3 size: 12 residues. Between the trimmed V and J ends, which lost 3 bases and 4 bases, there was a span of 9 bases. CDR3 in amino acids: CSASLGGTEAFF. Here the CDR3 DNA reads TGCAGTGCTAGTTTGGGAGGCACTGAAGCTTTCTTT.

Concerning this clonotype: A much larger clone lies one base from this, so it may be a read error. This chain connects TRBV5-1 to TRBJ2-3; possibly TRBD1 for D (5 bases). CDR1 is SGHRS, CDR2 YFSETQ, per germline. V was trimmed by 3 bases and J by 4 bases, leaving 15 bases between them. The CDR3 is made up of 15 amino acids. CDR3 sequence reads: CASSSGHPRADTQYF. The CDR3 DNA reads TGCGCCAGCAGCTCCGGACACCCCAGGGCAGATACGCAGTATTTT.

Comments on this clonotype: It may be a read error: a sequence one base away is much more abundant. This chain links TRBV29-1 with TRBJ2-2, with D uncertain. Germline V lookup: CDR1 SQVTM, CDR2 ANQGSEA. The CDR3 is 12 residues long. The CDR3 protein is CGAGSLGGELFF. CDR3 in DNA: TGCGGCGCTGGGTCATTAGGCGGGGAGCTGTTTTTT.

There are many counts of this clonotype. The chain recombines TRBV12-3 or TRBV12-4 with TRBJ1-4; TRBD1 aligns across 10 bases. This CDR3 region has 14 residues. Germline trimming cut 6 bases from V and 7 bases from J; bases unmatched to any gene: 5. CDR3 residues: CASSGWTGGEKLFF. The CDR3 DNA is TGTGCCAGCAGCGGATGGACAGGGGGTGAAAAACTGTTTTTT.

To note about this clonotype: A much bigger clone sits one base away, suggesting this may be a read error. The chain uses TRBV30 and TRBJ2-5, with D perhaps TRBD2 (5 bases). The germline gives CDR1 GTSNPN, CDR2 SVGIG (reference sequence). The length of the CDR3 is 15 residues. The CDR3 DNA reads TGTGCCTGGAACGCCGGACTGTCGCCGTCAGAGGCCCAGTACTTC. It encodes CAWNAGLSPSEAQYF.

This clonotype was seen at least ten times. The V gene is TRBV10-1, the J gene TRBJ1-5, with D possibly being TRBD1 (5 bases). Per the germline V gene, CDR1 is WNHNN and CDR2 is SYGVQD (reference sequence). V was trimmed by 0 bases and J by 6 bases, leaving 6 bases between them. The CDR3 consists of 13 residues. CDR3 amino acids: CASSESGGQPQHF. The DNA for the CDR3 is TGCGCCAGCAGTGAGTCTGGGGGTCAGCCCCAGCATTTT.

This chain uses TRBV20-1 with TRBJ2-2; either TRBD1 or TRBD2 may supply D (5 bases each). V shed 0 bases and J shed 2 bases, with 16 bases lying between them. This CDR3 has 17 amino acids. Germline values: CDR1 DFQATT, CDR2 SNEGSKA (reference sequence). The CDR3 coding sequence is TGCAGTGCTAGAGATAAGAGGGGACGGAAAAACACCGGGGAGCTGTTTTTT. It is translated as CSARDKRGRKNTGELFF.

Concerning this clonotype itself: A much larger clonotype is one base distant, so this may be a read error. Since the CDR3 does not end with the conserved phenylalanine or tryptophan, this likely comes from a read error. The CDR3 DNA follows: TGTGCCAGCAGCTCCGGACAGGGCCATGGCTACACCCTC. It codes for CASSSGQGHGYTL. The chain has TRBV11-2 and TRBJ1-2; 8 bases match TRBD1. The CDR3 totals 13 residues. CDR1 is SGHAT, CDR2 FQNNGV, per germline. J gave up 6 bases and V 4 bases, and 4 bases lay outside the gene matches.

The gene calls are TRBV6-5 and TRBJ1-1; 8 bases fit TRBD1. The CDR3 covers 11 residues. Germline CDR1 reads MNHEY; CDR2 reads SVGAGI. V was clipped by 6 bases and J by 6 bases; unmatched bases: 0. As DNA, the CDR3 is TGTGCCAGCAGGGACAGGGCTGAAGCTTTCTTT. Translating it yields CASRDRAEAFF.

This clonotype occurred many times. The rearrangement uses TRBV6-5 and TRBJ1-5, with a weak D call TRBD1 (6 bases). In germline, CDR1 is MNHEY, CDR2 SVGAGI. This CDR3 is 15 amino acids long. V lost 6 bases and J 1 base, leaving 13 bases between the germline ends. The CDR3 loop reads CASSLNRASNQPQHF. The CDR3 coding sequence is TGTGCCAGCAGCCTTAACAGGGCCAGCAATCAGCCCCAGCATTTT.

This clonotype has at least ten counts. The chain recombines TRBV6-1 with TRBJ1-4; D is unclear. Between the trimmed V and J ends, which lost 2 bases and 4 bases, there was a span of 8 bases. Germline CDR1 and CDR2: MNHNS and SASEGT. The CDR3 totals 14 residues. The CDR3 DNA follows: TGTGCCAGCAGTGAAAGACACCTTAATGAAAAACTGTTTTTT. It yields the protein CASSERHLNEKLFF.

At least ten counts were recorded for this clonotype. This rearrangement joins TRBV11-1 to TRBJ2-1; perhaps TRBD2 as D (6 bases). The CDR3 is 17 amino acids. V was cut by 5 bases and J by 0 bases, with 17 bases left in between. Germline V lookup: CDR1 SGHAT, CDR2 FQDESV (reference sequence). The CDR3 is CASSPKPSDSSYNEQFF. The CDR3 nucleotides are TGTGCCAGCAGCCCCAAACCTAGCGACTCCTCCTACAATGAGCAGTTCTTC.

This clonotype was picked up many times. The J gene is TRBJ2-5, the V gene TRBV5-6, with D uncertain. The CDR3 contains 13 residues. Between the trimmed V and J ends, which lost 0 bases and 4 bases, there was a span of 7 bases. The germline V gene encodes CDR1 SGHDT and CDR2 YYEEEE. The CDR3 loop is CASSLGILETQYF. CDR3 coding DNA: TGTGCCAGCAGCTTGGGGATACTAGAGACCCAGTACTTC.

This clonotype was detected ten times or more. The gene calls are TRBV7-9 and TRBJ1-3; D ambiguous. The CDR3 has 15 amino acids. Trimming removed 1 base at V and 4 bases at J, with 11 bases between. The germline V gene encodes CDR1 SEHNR and CDR2 FQNEAQ (reference sequence). The CDR3 loop reads CASSLDFSSGNTIYF. The CDR3 DNA follows: TGTGCCAGCAGCTTAGATTTTTCTTCCGGAAACACCATATATTTT. The full variable domain, in which reference TRBV7-9 and TRBJ1-3 provide the parts outside the CDR3, is DTGVSQNPRHKITKRGQNVTFRCDPISEHNRLYWYRQTLGQGPEFLTYFQNEAQLEKSRLLSDRFSAERPKGSFSTLEIQRTEQGDSAMYLCASSLDFSSGNTIYFGEGSWLTVV.

This clonotype was seen at least ten times. The chain recombines TRBV20-1 with TRBJ2-7; tentatively, D is TRBD2 (6 bases). V was clipped by 2 bases and J by 3 bases, with 11 bases between them. Germline assignment: CDR1 DFQATT and CDR2 SNEGSKA (reference sequence). The CDR3 runs 13 residues. Here the CDR3 reads CSARRASDYEQYF. The CDR3 region has the DNA TGCAGTGCTAGACGAGCTAGCGACTACGAGCAGTACTTC.

V is TRBV5-1 and J is TRBJ1-1; D is possibly TRBD1 (6 bases). In germline, CDR1 is SGHRS, CDR2 YFSETQ. The CDR3 is 17 residues long. The germline V and J ends were trimmed by 0 bases and 7 bases, with 22 bases remaining between them. CDR3 DNA: TGCGCCAGCAGCTTGGGACCAGCAGGGGCGGGGGGTTATGAAGCTTTCTTT. Its protein is CASSLGPAGAGGYEAFF.

This clonotype was detected many times. The chain joins TRBV7-9 to TRBJ2-5; 7 nucleotides agree with TRBD1. CDR1 SEHNR and CDR2 FQNEAQ come from the germline V gene (reference sequence). The V segment lost 7 bases and the J segment 2 bases; nucleotides outside the gene matches: 10. This CDR3 comprises 15 residues. Written as DNA, the CDR3 is TGTGCCAGCACCCTAAGGGACAGCGCACAAGAGACCCAGTACTTC. Its translation is CASTLRDSAQETQYF.